The entry that follows covers one T cell receptor (beta chain) sequence. This record belongs to a study of tumor and adjacent non-tumor tissue in lung cancer. CDR1 is DFQATT and CDR2 is SNEGSKA in the germline V gene (reference sequence). The CDR3 sequence is 14 residues long. RNA was extracted from bulk tissue without any cell sorting. The library came from three nested PCR rounds adapted from ARM-PCR protocols. TCRdb processed the multiplex PCR reads anew with MiXCR; each CDR3 protein has one entry. Among more than 85,000 distinct CDR3 sequences listed, 75% were seen once. The V gene is TRBV20-1, the J gene TRBJ2-7, with D possibly TRBD2 on 6 matching bases. This TCR was sampled from a woman between 55 and 75 years old with non-small cell lung cancer. Input material: lung tumor tissue. CDR3 sequence: CNTRAGGNSYEQYF. Here the CDR3 DNA reads TGCAATACTAGAGCCGGGGGTAACTCCTACGAGCAGTACTTC.